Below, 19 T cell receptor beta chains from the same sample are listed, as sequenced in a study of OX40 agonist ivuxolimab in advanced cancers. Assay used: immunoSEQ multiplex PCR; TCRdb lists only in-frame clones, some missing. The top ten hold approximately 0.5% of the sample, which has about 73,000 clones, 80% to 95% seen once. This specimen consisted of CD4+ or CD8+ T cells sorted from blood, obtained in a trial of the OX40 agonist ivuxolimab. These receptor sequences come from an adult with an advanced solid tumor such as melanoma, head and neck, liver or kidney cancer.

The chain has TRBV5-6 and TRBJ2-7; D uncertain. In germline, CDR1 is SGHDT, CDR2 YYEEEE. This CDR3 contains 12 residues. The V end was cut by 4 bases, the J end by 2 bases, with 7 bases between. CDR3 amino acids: CASSPGTYEQYF. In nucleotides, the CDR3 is TGTGCCAGCAGCCCTGGGACCTACGAGCAGTACTTC.

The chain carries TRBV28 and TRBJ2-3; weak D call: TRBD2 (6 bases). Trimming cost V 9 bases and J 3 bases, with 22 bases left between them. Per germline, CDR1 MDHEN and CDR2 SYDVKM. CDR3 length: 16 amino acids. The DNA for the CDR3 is TGTGCCAGTACCGGACGGAGGGCTAGCGTGACAGATACGCAGTATTTT. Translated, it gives CASTGRRASVTDTQYF.

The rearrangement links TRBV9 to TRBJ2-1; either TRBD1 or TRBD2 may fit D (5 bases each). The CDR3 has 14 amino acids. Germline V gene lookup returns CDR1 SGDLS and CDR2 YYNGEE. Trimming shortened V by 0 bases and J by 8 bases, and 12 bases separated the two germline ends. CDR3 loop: CASSVGGSADEQFF. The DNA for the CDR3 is TGTGCCAGCAGCGTAGGGGGGTCAGCAGATGAGCAGTTCTTC.

CDR3 bases: TGTGCCAGTAGTCTCCTGGACAGACCAAGGCATTTT. It translates to CASSLLDRPRHF. V and J are TRBV19 and TRBJ1-5; tentatively, D is TRBD1 (6 bases). The CDR3 is 12 residues long. CDR1 is LNHDA, CDR2 SQIVND, per germline (reference sequence). Trimming removed 5 bases from V and 15 bases from J, with 17 bases in between. Together with reference TRBV19 and TRBJ1-5, the CDR3 gives the full variable domain: DGGITQSPKYLFRKEGQNVTLSCEQNLNHDAMYWYRQDPGQGLRLIYYSQIVNDFQKGDIAEGYSVSREKKESFPLTVTSAQKNPTAFYLCASSLLDRPRHFGDGTRLSIL.

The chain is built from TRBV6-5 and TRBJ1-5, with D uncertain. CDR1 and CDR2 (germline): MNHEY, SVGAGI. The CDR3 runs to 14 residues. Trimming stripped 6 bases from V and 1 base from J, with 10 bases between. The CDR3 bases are TGTGCCAGCAGACGGCTACGGAGCAATCAGCCCCAGCATTTT. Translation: CASRRLRSNQPQHF.

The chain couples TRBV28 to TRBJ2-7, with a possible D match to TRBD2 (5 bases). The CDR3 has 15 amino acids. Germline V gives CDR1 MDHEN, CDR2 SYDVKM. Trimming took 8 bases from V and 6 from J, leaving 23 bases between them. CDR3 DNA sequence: TGTGCCAGCGTAACCGGTAGCGCCCCGTTCGGCGAGCAGTACTTC. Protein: CASVTGSAPFGEQYF.

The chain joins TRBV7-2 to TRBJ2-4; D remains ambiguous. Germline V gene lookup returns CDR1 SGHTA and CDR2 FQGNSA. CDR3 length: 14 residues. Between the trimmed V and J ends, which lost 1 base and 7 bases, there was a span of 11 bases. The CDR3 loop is CASSLDRMGNIQYF. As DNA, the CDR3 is TGTGCCAGCAGCTTAGATAGAATGGGGAACATTCAGTACTTC. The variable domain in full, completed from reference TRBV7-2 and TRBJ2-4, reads GAGVSQSPSNKVTEKGKDVELRCDPISGHTALYWYRQSLGQGLEFLIYFQGNSAPDKSGLPSDRFSAERTGGSVSTLTIQRTQQEDSAVYLCASSLDRMGNIQYFGAGTRLSVL.

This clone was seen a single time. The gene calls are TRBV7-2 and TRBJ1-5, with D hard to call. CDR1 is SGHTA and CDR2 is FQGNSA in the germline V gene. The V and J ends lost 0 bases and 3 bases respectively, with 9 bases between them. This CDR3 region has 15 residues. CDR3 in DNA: TGTGCCAGCAGCTTAGCAGGGCAGATCAATCAGCCCCAGCATTTT. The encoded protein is CASSLAGQINQPQHF.

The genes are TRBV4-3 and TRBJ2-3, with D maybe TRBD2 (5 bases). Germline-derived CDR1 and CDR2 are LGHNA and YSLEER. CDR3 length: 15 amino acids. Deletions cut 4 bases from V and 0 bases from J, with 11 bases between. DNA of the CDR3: TGCGCCAGCAGCCGTATAAGGACTAGCACAGATACGCAGTATTTT. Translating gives CASSRIRTSTDTQYF.

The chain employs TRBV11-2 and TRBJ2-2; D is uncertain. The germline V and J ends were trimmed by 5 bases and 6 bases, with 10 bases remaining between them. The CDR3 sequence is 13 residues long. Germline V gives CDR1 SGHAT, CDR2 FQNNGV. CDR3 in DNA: TGTGCCAGCAGCCAGCTAGTTTCCGGGGAGCTGTTTTTT. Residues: CASSQLVSGELFF.

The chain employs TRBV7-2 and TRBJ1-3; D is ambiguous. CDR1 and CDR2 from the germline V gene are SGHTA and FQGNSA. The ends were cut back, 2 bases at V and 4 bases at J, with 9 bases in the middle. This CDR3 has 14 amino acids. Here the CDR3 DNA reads TGTGCCAGCAGCTTACTAAATATAGGAAACACCATATATTTT. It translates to CASSLLNIGNTIYF.

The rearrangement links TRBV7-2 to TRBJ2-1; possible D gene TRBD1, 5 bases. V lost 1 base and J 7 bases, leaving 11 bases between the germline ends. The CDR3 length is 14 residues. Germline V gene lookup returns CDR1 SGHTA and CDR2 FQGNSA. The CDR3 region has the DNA TGTGCCAGCAGCTTAGGATCGACAGTAAATGAGCAGTTCTTC. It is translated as CASSLGSTVNEQFF.

The CDR3 bases are TGTGCCAGCAGTTTAGAGAAGGCCACAGATACGCAGTATTTT. Translating it yields CASSLEKATDTQYF. V gene TRBV27 combines with J gene TRBJ2-3; D not resolved. Trimming removed 2 bases from V and 2 bases from J, with 8 bases in between. The CDR3 spans 14 residues. Germline V lookup: CDR1 MNHEY, CDR2 SMNVEV (reference sequence).

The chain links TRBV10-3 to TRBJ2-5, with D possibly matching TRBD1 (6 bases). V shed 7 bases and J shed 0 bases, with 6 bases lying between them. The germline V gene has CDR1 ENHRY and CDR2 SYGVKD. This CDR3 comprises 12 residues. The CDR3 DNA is TGTGCCATCAAGGGGGACCAAGAGACCCAGTACTTC. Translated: CAIKGDQETQYF.

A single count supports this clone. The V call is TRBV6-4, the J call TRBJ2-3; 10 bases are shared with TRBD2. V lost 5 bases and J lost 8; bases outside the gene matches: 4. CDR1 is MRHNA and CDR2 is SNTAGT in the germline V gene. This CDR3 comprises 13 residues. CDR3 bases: TGTGCCAGCAGTCAGCGGGAGGGCTTTACGCAGTATTTT. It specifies CASSQREGFTQYF.

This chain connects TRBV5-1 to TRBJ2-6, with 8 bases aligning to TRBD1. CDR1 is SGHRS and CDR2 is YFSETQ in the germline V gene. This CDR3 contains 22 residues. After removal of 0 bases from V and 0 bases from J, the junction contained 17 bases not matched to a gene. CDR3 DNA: TGCGCCAGCAGCTTGGGTAACCCCCGTCGGGACAGGTCATTCTCTGGGGCCAACGTCCTGACTTTC. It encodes CASSLGNPRRDRSFSGANVLTF. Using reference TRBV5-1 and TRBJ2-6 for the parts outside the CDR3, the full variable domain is KAGVTQTPRYLIKTRGQQVTLSCSPISGHRSVSWYQQTPGQGLQFLFEYFSETQRNKGNFPGRFSGRQFSNSRSEMNVSTLELGDSALYLCASSLGNPRRDRSFSGANVLTFGAGSRLTVL.

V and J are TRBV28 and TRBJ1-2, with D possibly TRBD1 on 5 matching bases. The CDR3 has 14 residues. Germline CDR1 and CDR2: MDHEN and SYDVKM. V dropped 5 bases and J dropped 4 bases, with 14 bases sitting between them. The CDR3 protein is CASSPPGDPYGYTF. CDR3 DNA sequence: TGTGCCAGCAGTCCCCCCGGGGACCCCTATGGCTACACCTTC.

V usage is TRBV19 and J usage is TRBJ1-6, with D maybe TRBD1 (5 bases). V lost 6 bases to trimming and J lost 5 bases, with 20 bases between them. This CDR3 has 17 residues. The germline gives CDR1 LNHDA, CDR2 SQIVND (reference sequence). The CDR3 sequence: CASRDRTPDTHNSPLHF. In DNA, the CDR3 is TGTGCCAGTAGGGACCGGACCCCGGACACCCATAATTCACCCCTCCACTTT.

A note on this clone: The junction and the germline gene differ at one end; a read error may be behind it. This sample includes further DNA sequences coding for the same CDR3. DNA for the CDR3: TGCGCCACCTACGATCCAGGTCAATACACCGGGGAGCTGTTTTTT. It is translated as CATYDPGQYTGELFF. The genes are TRBV7-2 and TRBJ2-2; unclear D gene. CDR3 size: 15 residues. CDR1 is SGHTA, CDR2 FQGNSA, per germline.